This TCR beta chain is from a study of OX40 agonist ivuxolimab in advanced cancers. About the full investigation: The costimulatory receptor OX40 (CD134) was targeted by ivuxolimab, a fully human IgG2 agonistic monoclonal antibody. Intravenous ivuxolimab was administered to patients every 2 weeks at six dose levels: 0.01, 0.1, 0.3, 1.5, 3 and 10 mg/kg. Of the approximately 54 patients in dose escalation, 19 had hepatocellular carcinoma, roughly 15 had melanoma, 9 had renal cell carcinoma and 9 had head and neck cancer. The dose-escalation cohort was 82.7% male with a mean age of 60 years, ranging from roughly 20 to 80. Patients were allowed to have had prior anti-PD-1, anti-PD-L1 or anti-CTLA-4 therapy, and approximately 43% of the dose-escalation patients had previously received checkpoint inhibitors. Partial responses were achieved by three dose-escalation patients, of whom one had hepatocellular carcinoma and two had cutaneous melanoma. The point of sequencing TCRbeta in the periphery was to test whether ivuxolimab changed TCR sequence diversity and drove clonal T-cell expansion. The paper describes the monotherapy dose-escalation part (N of about 50 patients) of the phase I trial of ivuxolimab. The investigation overall reported the following: At doses from 0.1 to 3.0 mg/kg, clonal expansion was seen in both CD4+ and CD8+ blood T cells between baseline and week 6. On average, CD8+ T cells showed more expanded clones than CD4+ T cells after ivuxolimab. Which antigens the clonally expanded peripheral T cells were specific for was not determined. Low levels of normalized T-cell clonal expansion were also seen in some patients who did not respond. In the 0.1-3.0 mg/kg groups, partial responders were among the patients with the lowest normalized peripheral clonal expansion, particularly in CD8+ T cells.

Genomic DNA was extracted from sorted cells for sequencing of the TCRbeta CDR3 region. The immunoSEQ Assay was used to sequence the TCRbeta CDR3 regions. The clones in this table, taken by TCRdb from immuneACCESS, are in-frame only. Not every clone is retained; where verified, under half of the shortfall comes from an unresolved V gene, and the cause of the rest is unknown. The sample records 80,000 or so clones, about 88% of which are singletons. Jointly, the top ten make up about 8% of the sample. V and J lose 3 bases and 7 bases, and a span of 9 bases separates them. The CDR3 has 13 amino acids, counting the end cysteine and phenylalanine. CDR3 DNA is the only sequence kept; it has 39 bases, read in frame from the first base. Sequences KGHSH (CDR1) and LQKENI (CDR2) are obtained from the germline V gene. As regards this clone: What this receptor recognizes is not known. Base qualities are not recorded, but no much larger clone differs from it by a single base.

The trial excluded patients who had a history of autoimmune disease or who were on systemic immunosuppression. Peripheral blood for TCR sequencing was drawn from every dose cohort at baseline, at cycle 4 day 1 and at cycle 7 day 1. The samples were taken from a phase I, first-in-human, multicenter, open-label dose-escalation trial of ivuxolimab. Adults with locally advanced or metastatic melanoma, renal cell, hepatocellular, or head and neck squamous cell carcinoma were enrolled in the trial. Before TCR sequencing, CD4+ T cells and CD8+ T cells from peripheral blood were sorted into separate populations.

The source is an adult with an advanced solid tumor such as melanoma, head and neck, liver or kidney cancer. This specimen consisted of CD4+ or CD8+ T cells sorted from blood, obtained in a trial of the OX40 agonist ivuxolimab. The V and J segments used are TRBV18 and TRBJ1-4, with the identity of the D gene unclear. CDR3 reads: CASSPPNSEKLFF. The DNA reads as follows: TGTGCCAGCTCACCTCCAAACAGTGAAAAACTGTTTTTT.